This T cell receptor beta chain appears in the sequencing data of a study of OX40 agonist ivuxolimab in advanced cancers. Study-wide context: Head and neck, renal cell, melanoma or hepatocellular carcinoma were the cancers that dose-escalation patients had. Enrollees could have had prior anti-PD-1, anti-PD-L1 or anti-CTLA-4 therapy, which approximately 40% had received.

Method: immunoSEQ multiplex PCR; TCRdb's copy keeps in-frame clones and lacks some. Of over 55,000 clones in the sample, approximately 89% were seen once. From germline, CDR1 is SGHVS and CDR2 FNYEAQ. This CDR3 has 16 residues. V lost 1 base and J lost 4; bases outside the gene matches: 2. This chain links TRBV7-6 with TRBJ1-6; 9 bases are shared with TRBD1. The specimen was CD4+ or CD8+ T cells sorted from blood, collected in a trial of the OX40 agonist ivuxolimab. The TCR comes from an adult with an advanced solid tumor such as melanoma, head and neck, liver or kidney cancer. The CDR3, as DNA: TGTGCCAGCAGCTTAGGGACAGGGGATTATAATTCACCCCTCCACTTT. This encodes CASSLGTGDYNSPLHF.